This record concerns one T cell receptor (beta chain) sequence. TCRdb recomputed calls from the RT-PCR reads with MiXCR, one row per CDR3 protein. The data hold 150,000 to 250,000 distinct CDR3 sequences, with around two fifths observed a single time. This CDR3 has 18 residues. Germline V gene lookup returns CDR1 LNHNV and CDR2 YYDKDF (reference sequence). V gave up 3 bases and J gave up 6 bases; unmatched junction bases: 10. The data are from a study of patients and donors after allogeneic stem cell transplantation. The sample consisted of blood, either unsorted or a sorted T cell fraction (not recorded which). The J gene is TRBJ2-1, the V gene TRBV15, with TRBD2 matching 14 bases. The clonotype was recovered from a human donor who was either an allogeneic HSCT recipient or a stem cell or donor lymphocyte infusion donor (not recorded which). It is not recorded whose cells these are; they may come from a transplant donor. The CDR3 DNA is TGTGCCACCAGCAGCCCCGGGACTAGCGGGAGTCCCCCCAATGAGCAGTTCTTC. Its protein product is CATSSPGTSGSPPNEQFF.